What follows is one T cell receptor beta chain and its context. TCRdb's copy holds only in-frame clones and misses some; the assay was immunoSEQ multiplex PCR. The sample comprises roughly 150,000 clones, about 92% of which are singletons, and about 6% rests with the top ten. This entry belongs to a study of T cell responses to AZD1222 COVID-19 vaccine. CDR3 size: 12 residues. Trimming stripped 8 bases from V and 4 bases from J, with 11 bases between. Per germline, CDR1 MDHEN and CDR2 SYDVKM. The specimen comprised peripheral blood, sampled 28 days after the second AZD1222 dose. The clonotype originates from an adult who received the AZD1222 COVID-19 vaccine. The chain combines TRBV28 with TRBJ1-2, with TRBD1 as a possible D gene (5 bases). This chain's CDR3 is CASGDGFYGYTF. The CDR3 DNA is TGTGCCAGCGGGGACGGGTTCTATGGCTACACCTTC.